Only a few counts were recorded for the clone carrying this TCR beta chain. Its antigen is currently unknown. This record comes from a study of T cells after yellow fever vaccination. Across the whole study: It was SMART-Seq v4 Ultra Low Input that prepared the fractions with low cell numbers. Study-wide findings and caveats: Booster sampling recovered most clones from primary vaccination (roughly 97% CD4, 80% to 90% CD8).

Template switching by 5'RACE produced TCR cDNA, adding a universal primer site and UMIs. TCRdb processed the 5' RACE reads anew with MiXCR; each CDR3 protein has one entry. The data show more than 300,000 distinct CDR3 sequences, with around 11% seen just once and 3.3% held by the top ten. The length of the CDR3 is 13 residues. Trimming removed 4 bases from V and 7 bases from J, with 14 bases in between. Germline-derived CDR1 and CDR2 are SGHDT and YYEEEE. This TCR was sampled from a man younger than 35 who received the YFV17D yellow fever vaccine. The gene calls are TRBV5-6 and TRBJ1-2; D might be TRBD1 (5 bases). The sample consisted of CD4+ T cells sorted from PBMCs, taken 45 days after the yellow fever booster vaccination. The CDR3 reads CASSPGQGLGYTF. DNA for the CDR3: TGTGCCAGCAGCCCCGGGCAGGGCCTTGGCTACACCTTC. The complete variable domain, with remaining parts taken from reference TRBV5-6 and TRBJ1-2, reads DAGVTQSPTHLIKTRGQQVTLRCSPKSGHDTVSWYQQALGQGPQFIFQYYEEEERQRGNFPDRFSGHQFPNYSSELNVNALLLGDSALYLCASSPGQGLGYTFGSGTRLTVV.